These 26 T cell receptor beta chains were all obtained from the same sample, sequenced in a study of blood T cells in healthy people across ages. For the second PCR, which ran for roughly 6 to 12 cycles, a sample-barcoded 5' primer and a J-beta primer mix were used. MiXCR, applied by TCRdb to the 5' RACE reads, yields one record per CDR3 protein. The table lists 1,500,000 or so distinct CDR3 sequences, less than 45% of them singletons, with around 4% in the top ten. The sequenced material came from blood. The receptor set was obtained from a woman between 18 and 29 years old in good health.

The chain joins TRBV7-9 to TRBJ2-3; 7 bases are shared with TRBD2. The CDR3 covers 14 residues. Germline-derived CDR1 and CDR2 are SEHNR and FQNEAQ (reference sequence). Losses at the gene ends were 3 bases for V and 4 bases for J; bases not matched to a gene: 4. Written as DNA, the CDR3 is TGTGCCAGCAGCTTTGCGGGAGCGTCAGATACGCAGTATTTT. Encoded protein: CASSFAGASDTQYF.

This sequence joins TRBV6-1 and TRBJ1-2; 8 bases fit TRBD1. Looked up from germline, CDR1 is MNHNS and CDR2 is SASEGT. The J segment lost 5 bases and the V segment lost 8 bases, leaving 19 bases of the junction unmatched. The CDR3 has 17 amino acids. CDR3 bases: TGTGCCAGCGGCAAATACCGGGACAGGCTCAGTAATTATGGCTACACCTTC. It encodes CASGKYRDRLSNYGYTF.

The CDR3 DNA reads TGTGCCAGCTGCCGGGGGACTAGCGGGAGAAAGACTAGCACAGATACGCAGTATTTT. Translating it yields CASCRGTSGRKTSTDTQYF. This chain joins TRBV21-1 and TRBJ2-3; whether TRBD2, the table's D call, matches the DNA was not checked. TRBV21-1 is given as a pseudogene. This CDR3 comprises 19 residues.

This sequence joins TRBV14 and TRBJ2-1, with TRBD2 identical over 13 bases. The junction had 5 bases not matched to a gene; V was cut back by 0 bases and J by 3 bases. This CDR3 has 18 amino acids. Germline V gene sequence: CDR1 SGHDN, CDR2 FVKESK. The CDR3 protein is CASSQDPGTSGIYNEQFF. CDR3 nucleotide sequence: TGTGCCAGCAGCCAAGATCCTGGGACTAGCGGGATCTACAATGAGCAGTTCTTC.

This clonotype appeared a few times. The chain carries TRBV25-1 and TRBJ2-1; 9 nucleotides agree with TRBD2. CDR3 size: 15 residues. Per germline, CDR1 MGHDK and CDR2 SYGVNS. V dropped 2 bases and J dropped 8; count of bases not matched to a gene: 7. Here the CDR3 reads CASSERPSGIDEQFF. The CDR3 coding sequence is TGTGCCAGCAGTGAAAGGCCTAGCGGGATTGATGAGCAGTTCTTC.

The chain has TRBV6-2 or TRBV6-3 and TRBJ1-1; D is ambiguous. Deletions cut 6 bases from V and 4 bases from J, with 15 bases between. This CDR3 is built from 14 residues. Germline V gene data show CDR1 as MNHEY and CDR2 as SVGEGT. In DNA form, the CDR3 reads TGTGCCAGCAGCTCAAGTGGAGGGTTCACTGAAGCTTTCTTT. It is translated as CASSSSGGFTEAFF.

This clonotype was counted only a few times. The CDR3 reads CASRQPLAGVYEQFF. CDR3 DNA sequence: TGTGCCAGCAGGCAGCCGCTAGCGGGAGTGTATGAGCAGTTCTTC. This rearrangement joins TRBV12-3 or TRBV12-4 to TRBJ2-1, with 10 nucleotides matching TRBD2. The CDR3 consists of 15 residues. Germline trimming cut 6 bases from V and 8 bases from J; bases unmatched to any gene: 10.

This clonotype has a handful of counts. The chain has TRBV6-2 or TRBV6-3 and TRBJ2-3, with a possible D match to TRBD2 (5 bases). CDR3 size: 17 residues. The germline gives CDR1 MNHEY, CDR2 SVGEGT. Trimming removed 4 bases at V and 0 bases at J, with 17 bases between. The CDR3 DNA reads TGTGCCAGCAGTTCGAGGGCGAGCCGCAGAAGCACAGATACGCAGTATTTT. Its translation is CASSSRASRRSTDTQYF.

The genes are TRBV5-5 and TRBJ2-1; 8 positions match TRBD2. Matching the DNA end better, TRBJ2-7 makes the J call doubtful. From germline, CDR1 is SGHKS and CDR2 YYEKEE (reference sequence). The CDR3 extends over 17 amino acids. The CDR3 region has the DNA TGTGCCAGCAGCTCCTTGTGGGCGGGGGGCCTTTACAATGAGCAGTACTTC. It yields the protein CASSSLWAGGLYNEQYF.

This clonotype has only a few counts. The V and J genes are TRBV5-1 and TRBJ2-3; no clear D gene. CDR1 and CDR2 (germline): SGHRS, YFSETQ. Trimming took off 0 bases at V and 2 bases at J, with 7 bases between the two ends. The CDR3 is 14 residues long. The CDR3 loop is CASSLAFNTDTQYF. In DNA form, the CDR3 reads TGCGCCAGCAGCTTGGCCTTTAACACAGATACGCAGTATTTT.

This clonotype was observed a handful of times. The chain couples TRBV7-9 to TRBJ2-3; 9 positions match TRBD2. This CDR3 spans 15 amino acids. Germline values: CDR1 SEHNR, CDR2 FQNEAQ (reference sequence). The V gene end was trimmed by 3 bases and the J gene end by 5 bases; junction bases not matched to a gene: 6. The CDR3 here is CASSLAGGAKDTQYF. The CDR3 DNA reads TGTGCCAGCAGCTTGGCGGGGGGGGCGAAAGATACGCAGTATTTT.

This clonotype has a handful of counts. The CDR3 loop reads CSATGTSGAQTQYF. CDR3 bases: TGCAGTGCTACAGGGACTAGCGGGGCCCAGACCCAGTACTTC. The chain couples TRBV20-1 to TRBJ2-5, with 13 positions matching TRBD2. CDR3 length equals 14 residues. From germline, CDR1 is DFQATT and CDR2 SNEGSKA (reference sequence). The trim removed 4 bases at V and 6 bases at J, leaving 5 bases unmatched.

The rearrangement joins TRBV20-1 to TRBJ2-7; 8 bases line up with TRBD2. CDR1 DFQATT and CDR2 SNEGSKA come from the germline V gene (reference sequence). This CDR3 contains 14 residues. Trimming at V came to 3 bases and at J to 6 bases, leaving 10 bases not matched to a gene. In nucleotides, the CDR3 is TGCAGTGCTAGGAGAACCGGGACTAGAAGCGAGCAGTACTTC. Protein: CSARRTGTRSEQYF.

This chain links TRBV28 with TRBJ2-7, with 10 bases that match TRBD2. CDR3 length: 17 residues. Germline CDR1 and CDR2: MDHEN and SYDVKM. V shed 7 bases and J 4 bases; nucleotides not matched to a gene: 16. The CDR3 nucleotides read TGTGCCAGCACCCTTAGAGGTCCTAGCGGGAGTGTGTACGAGCAGTACTTC. Its translation is CASTLRGPSGSVYEQYF.

The chain has TRBV7-9 and TRBJ2-3; 12 bases are a match to TRBD2. The ends lost 4 bases at V and 3 bases at J; junction bases unmatched: 2. Germline CDR1 is SEHNR and CDR2 is FQNEAQ (reference sequence). The CDR3 is 15 amino acids. The CDR3 is CASSSSGGATDTQYF. The CDR3 DNA sequence: TGTGCCAGCAGCTCTAGCGGGGGGGCTACAGATACGCAGTATTTT.

This chain connects TRBV27 to TRBJ2-5; 7 nucleotides match TRBD2. CDR1 and CDR2 (germline): MNHEY, SMNVEV (reference sequence). This CDR3 has 17 residues. J gave up 2 bases and V 1 base, and 10 bases lay outside the gene matches. The CDR3 DNA sequence: TGTGCCAGCAGTTTATTTCCCGTGGCTAGCGGACAAGAGACCCAGTACTTC. This translates into CASSLFPVASGQETQYF.

Remarks on this clonotype: This may stem from a read error, because a much larger clone lies one nucleotide away. The gene calls are TRBV29-1 and TRBJ2-1; 16 bases line up with TRBD2. The DNA matches TRBJ2-7 better at its end, which makes the J call doubtful. The CDR3 totals 16 residues. Germline V gene data show CDR1 as SQVTM and CDR2 as ANQGSEA. CDR3 DNA sequence: TGCAGCGGGGCGGGACTAGCGGGAGGGAACTACAATGAGCAGTACTTC. It translates to CSGAGLAGGNYNEQYF.

There are a few counts of this clonotype. The V call is TRBV28, the J call TRBJ2-7; the match to TRBD1 covers 7 bases. V shed 4 bases and J 6 bases; nucleotides not matched to a gene: 6. The V gene's germline CDR1 is MDHEN and CDR2 SYDVKM. This CDR3 is built from 13 residues. CDR3 protein: CASSWQGVREQYF. CDR3 DNA: TGTGCCAGCAGTTGGCAGGGGGTTCGCGAGCAGTACTTC. The full variable domain, rest sourced from reference TRBV28 and TRBJ2-7, is DVKVTQSSRYLVKRTGEKVFLECVQDMDHENMFWYRQDPGLGLRLIYFSYDVKMKEKGDIPEGYSVSREKKERFSLILESASTNQTSMYLCASSWQGVREQYFGPGTRLTVT.

This clonotype has just one count. This sequence joins TRBV6-6 and TRBJ1-1, with 9 bases matching TRBD1. The CDR3 runs to 16 residues. V shed 7 bases, J shed 1 base, and the junction held 10 bases outside the gene matches. From germline, CDR1 is MNHNY and CDR2 SVGAGI (reference sequence). The CDR3 here is CASKPPHRGQNTEAFF. CDR3 sequence (DNA): TGTGCCAGCAAACCCCCACACAGGGGGCAGAACACTGAAGCTTTCTTT.

This clonotype appeared a few times. The chain couples TRBV12-5 to TRBJ2-7; possibly TRBD1 for D (5 bases). In germline, CDR1 is LGHNT, CDR2 FRNRAP. Trimming stripped 0 bases from V and 6 bases from J, with 9 bases between. The CDR3 has 13 residues. As DNA, the CDR3 is TGTGCTAGTGGTTTGGTCCAGGGCTCCGAGCAGTACTTC. Its translation is CASGLVQGSEQYF.

The CDR3 sequence: CASRRTGTGGNTEAFF. The CDR3 region has the DNA TGTGCCAGCAGGCGAACCGGGACAGGGGGGAACACTGAAGCTTTCTTT. The chain employs TRBV12-3 or TRBV12-4 and TRBJ1-1; 11 bases map to TRBD1. This CDR3 has 16 amino acids. With 6 bases clipped from V and 1 base from J, the junction kept 7 bases outside the gene matches.

This clonotype was recorded a few times. The J gene is TRBJ2-1, the V gene TRBV6-6; D may match TRBD1 or TRBD2 (6 bases each). V gave up 6 bases and J gave up 1 base, with 13 bases separating them. Germline V gives CDR1 MNHNY, CDR2 SVGAGI (reference sequence). This CDR3 spans 15 amino acids. The CDR3 DNA reads TGTGCCAGCAGGTATACGGGGGCTTCCTACAATGAGCAGTTCTTC. This gives the protein CASRYTGASYNEQFF.

The J gene is TRBJ1-1, the V gene TRBV30; D is ambiguous. CDR3 size: 13 residues. Germline V gene data show CDR1 as GTSNPN and CDR2 as SVGIG (reference sequence). Trimming shortened V by 0 bases and J by 3 bases, and 8 bases separated the two germline ends. The CDR3 loop is CAWSVPYYTEAFF. CDR3 coding DNA: TGTGCCTGGAGTGTGCCGTACTACACTGAAGCTTTCTTT. The full variable domain, with the rest looked up from reference TRBV30 and TRBJ1-1, is SQTIHQWPATLVQPVGSPLSLECTVEGTSNPNLYWYRQAAGRGLQLLFYSVGIGQISSEVPQNLSASRPQDRQFILSSKKLLLSDSGFYLCAWSVPYYTEAFFGQGTRLTVV.

This clonotype was observed a few times. V usage is TRBV12-3 or TRBV12-4 and J usage is TRBJ1-1; TRBD1 aligns across 7 bases. V lost 3 bases and J lost 9; bases outside the gene matches: 10. This CDR3 spans 14 amino acids. CDR3 sequence (DNA): TGTGCCAGCAGTTTTGGACAGGCGCTAAGGAAAGCTTTCTTT. Translating it yields CASSFGQALRKAFF.

The chain combines TRBV7-9 with TRBJ2-3, with D tentatively TRBD2 (6 bases). The V end lost 3 bases, the J end lost 3 bases, and 13 bases lay between the germline ends. This CDR3 is built from 15 residues. Germline CDR1 and CDR2: SEHNR and FQNEAQ (reference sequence). The CDR3 loop reads CASSFVIGRTDTQYF. CDR3 sequence (DNA): TGTGCCAGCAGCTTCGTTATAGGGAGGACAGATACGCAGTATTTT.

The V call is TRBV20-1, the J call TRBJ2-5; 8 positions match TRBD1. The CDR3 extends over 14 amino acids. V shed 5 bases, J shed 1 base, and the junction held 6 bases outside the gene matches. In germline, CDR1 is DFQATT, CDR2 SNEGSKA (reference sequence). The CDR3 spells CSAGKGQAQETQYF. The CDR3 DNA is TGCAGTGCTGGAAAGGGACAGGCCCAAGAGACCCAGTACTTC.